These 15 T cell receptor beta chains originate from one sample sequenced in a study of blood T cell repertoires in COVID-19. Libraries were prepared by immunoSEQ multiplex PCR; TCRdb keeps only in-frame clonotypes and omits some of them. This table has about 330,000 clones, 89% appearing once. The sample taken for sequencing was peripheral blood. All receptors come from a man younger than 35 who had recovered from COVID-19.

Details on this clone: This probably arose from a read error, given a far larger clone one base away. This same CDR3 is encoded by further DNA sequences in the sample. CDR3 sequence (DNA): TGTGCCAGCAGTGACTCGGGACAAAACACCGGGGAGCTGTTTTTT. Protein product: CASSDSGQNTGELFF. The J gene is TRBJ2-2, the V gene TRBV6-4; weak D call: TRBD1 (6 bases). The CDR3 loop spans 15 amino acids. With 0 bases removed from V and 2 bases from J, the gap between germline ends came to 7 bases. CDR1 and CDR2 from the germline V gene are MRHNA and SNTAGT.

This chain links TRBV5-1 with TRBJ1-2; D might be TRBD1 (5 bases). In germline, CDR1 is SGHRS, CDR2 YFSETQ. The CDR3 has 13 residues. V was pared by 4 bases and J by 1 base, with 8 bases between. CDR3 sequence reads: CASSTTDNYGYTF. The CDR3 region has the DNA TGCGCCAGCAGCACGACAGATAACTATGGCTACACCTTC.

Turning to this clone: A read error may explain this, as a much larger clone is one base away. The chain joins TRBV9 to TRBJ2-1; 10 nucleotides agree with TRBD2. The CDR3 spans 15 residues. Trimming removed 4 bases from V and 2 bases from J; junction bases left unmatched: 3. Germline loops: CDR1 SGDLS, CDR2 YYNGEE. The CDR3 bases are TGTGCCAGCAGCCCCGGGACTAGCGCCTACAATGAGCAGTTCTTC. This encodes CASSPGTSAYNEQFF.

This sequence joins TRBV5-1 and TRBJ1-2; TRBD1 matches 10 bases. This CDR3 is 15 amino acids long. V trimming: 4 bases; J trimming: 3 bases; junction bases outside the gene matches: 6. The germline V gene encodes CDR1 SGHRS and CDR2 YFSETQ. The CDR3 region has the DNA TGCGCCAGCAGCCCGGGACAGGGGATAGACTATGGCTACACCTTC. It specifies CASSPGQGIDYGYTF.

This rearrangement joins TRBV6-5 to TRBJ1-1, with TRBD1 as a possible D gene (5 bases). V gave up 8 bases and J gave up 4 bases, with 14 bases separating them. In germline, CDR1 is MNHEY, CDR2 SVGAGI. This CDR3 spans 13 amino acids. CDR3 region: CASCGARGTEAFF. CDR3 coding DNA: TGTGCCAGCTGCGGGGCGCGGGGCACTGAAGCTTTCTTT.

V gene TRBV27 combines with J gene TRBJ1-1, with 8 bases matching TRBD1. Unmatched junction bases numbered 7, after V lost 5 bases and J lost 5 bases. Germline CDR1 is MNHEY and CDR2 is SMNVEV (reference sequence). CDR3 length equals 14 residues. Here the CDR3 reads CASSIYRGGTEAFF. The CDR3 DNA reads TGTGCCAGCAGTATCTACAGGGGGGGGACTGAAGCTTTCTTT.

V is TRBV7-6 and J is TRBJ2-7; 7 nucleotides line up with TRBD2. Looked up from germline, CDR1 is SGHVS and CDR2 is FNYEAQ. The V gene end was trimmed by 1 base and the J gene end by 2 bases; junction bases not matched to a gene: 5. The CDR3 covers 15 residues. Here the CDR3 DNA reads TGTGCCAGCAGCTTAGGGGGGGGGAGTCCCTACGAGCAGTACTTC. The encoded protein is CASSLGGGSPYEQYF.

The chain couples TRBV5-5 to TRBJ2-3; D possibly corresponds to TRBD1 (7 bases). Per the germline V gene, CDR1 is SGHKS and CDR2 is YYEKEE (reference sequence). The CDR3 loop spans 18 amino acids. V was shortened by 0 bases and J by 6 bases, with 23 bases between the two germline ends. The CDR3 loop reads CASSLEGGQSSSGDTQYF. In DNA form, the CDR3 reads TGTGCCAGCAGCTTGGAGGGGGGACAGTCCTCTAGTGGGGATACGCAGTATTTT.

The rearrangement uses TRBV9 and TRBJ2-7; TRBD1 might be the D (6 bases). CDR1 is SGDLS and CDR2 is YYNGEE in the germline V gene. This CDR3 spans 15 amino acids. V lost 7 bases to trimming and J lost 0 bases, with 17 bases between them. The CDR3 loop is CASGTGQISSYEQYF. The CDR3 DNA is TGTGCCAGCGGAACAGGACAGATCAGCTCCTACGAGCAGTACTTC.

This clone was seen once. This chain connects TRBV30 to TRBJ1-1; TRBD1 might be the D (5 bases). The V gene's germline CDR1 is GTSNPN and CDR2 SVGIG (reference sequence). V lost 1 base, J lost 8 bases, and 14 bases lay in between. The CDR3 consists of 13 residues. The CDR3 DNA follows: TGTGCCTGGAGTGCCCCGGGCCGGGGGGAAGCTTTCTTT. As protein: CAWSAPGRGEAFF. The variable domain in full, with the rest retrieved from reference TRBV30 and TRBJ1-1, is SQTIHQWPATLVQPVGSPLSLECTVEGTSNPNLYWYRQAAGRGLQLLFYSVGIGQISSEVPQNLSASRPQDRQFILSSKKLLLSDSGFYLCAWSAPGRGEAFFGQGTRLTVV.

The chain joins TRBV20-1 to TRBJ1-4; D call uncertain. Germline CDR1 is DFQATT and CDR2 is SNEGSKA (reference sequence). The CDR3 consists of 10 residues. Trimming took 5 bases from V and 6 from J, leaving 4 bases between them. The CDR3 loop reads CSARDEKLFF. As DNA, the CDR3 is TGCAGTGCTCGGGATGAAAAACTGTTTTTT.

The chain recombines TRBV18 with TRBJ2-7; 9 positions match TRBD1. The CDR3 is made up of 19 amino acids. Germline CDR1 is KGHSH and CDR2 is LQKENI. Trimming cost V 4 bases and J 0 bases; bases outside gene matches: 16. The DNA for the CDR3 is TGTGCCAGCTCACAAGCCGGGACAGGGCTAGCGGAAAGCTCCTACGAGCAGTACTTC. Translated, it gives CASSQAGTGLAESSYEQYF.

The chain uses TRBV9 and TRBJ2-4; D is possibly TRBD2 (6 bases). The CDR3 loop spans 17 amino acids. From germline, CDR1 is SGDLS and CDR2 YYNGEE. Trimming took 4 bases from V and 1 from J, leaving 18 bases between them. CDR3 in amino acids: CASSPLPGGSAKNIQYF. As DNA, the CDR3 is TGTGCCAGCAGCCCCCTCCCCGGAGGGAGTGCCAAAAACATTCAGTACTTC.

The CDR3: CASSTTGASDETQYF. The CDR3 DNA reads as TGTGCCAGCAGTACGACAGGGGCATCGGACGAGACCCAGTACTTC. This chain connects TRBV5-4 to TRBJ2-5; 8 bases line up with TRBD1. With V trimmed by 5 bases and J by 5 bases, 11 bases remained unmatched. The CDR3 runs to 15 residues. Germline V gives CDR1 SGHNT, CDR2 YYREEE (reference sequence). Looking up the rest from reference TRBV5-4 and TRBJ2-5 gives the full variable domain: ETGVTQSPTHLIKTRGQQVTLRCSSQSGHNTVSWYQQALGQGPQFIFQYYREEENGRGNFPPRFSGLQFPNYSSELNVNALELDDSALYLCASSTTGASDETQYFGPGTRLLVL.

This rearrangement joins TRBV19 to TRBJ1-2, with 9 bases aligning to TRBD1. Germline loops: CDR1 LNHDA, CDR2 SQIVND (reference sequence). The CDR3 length is 14 residues. V lost 5 bases to trimming and J lost 6 bases; unmatched junction nucleotides: 7. The DNA for the CDR3 is TGTGCCAGTAGTCCTGGGGACAGGGAGGATGGCTACACCTTC. This codes for CASSPGDREDGYTF.